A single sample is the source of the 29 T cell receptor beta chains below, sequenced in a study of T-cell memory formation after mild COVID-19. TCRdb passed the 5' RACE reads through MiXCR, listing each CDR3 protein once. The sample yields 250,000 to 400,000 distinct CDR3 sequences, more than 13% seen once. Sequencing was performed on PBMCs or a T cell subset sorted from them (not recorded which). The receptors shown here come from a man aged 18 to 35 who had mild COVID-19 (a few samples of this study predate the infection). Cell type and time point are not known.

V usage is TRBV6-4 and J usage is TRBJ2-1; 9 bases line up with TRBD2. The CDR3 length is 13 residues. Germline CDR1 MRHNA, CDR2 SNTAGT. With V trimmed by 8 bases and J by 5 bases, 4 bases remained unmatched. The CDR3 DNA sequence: TGTGCCAGCTCCGGGACTAGCCACAATGAGCAGTTCTTC. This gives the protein CASSGTSHNEQFF.

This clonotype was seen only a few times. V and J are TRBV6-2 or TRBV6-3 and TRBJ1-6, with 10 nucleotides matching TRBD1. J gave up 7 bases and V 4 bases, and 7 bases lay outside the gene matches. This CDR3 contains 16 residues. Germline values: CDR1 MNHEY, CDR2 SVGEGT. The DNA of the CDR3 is TGTGCCAGCAGTTGGCGGGGACAGGGGATCAATTCACCCCTCCACTTT. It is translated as CASSWRGQGINSPLHF.

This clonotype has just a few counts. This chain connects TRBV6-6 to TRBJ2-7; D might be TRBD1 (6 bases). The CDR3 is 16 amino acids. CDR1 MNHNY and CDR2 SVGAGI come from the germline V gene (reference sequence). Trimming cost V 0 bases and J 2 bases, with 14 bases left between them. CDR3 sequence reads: CASSYSWTALTYEQYF. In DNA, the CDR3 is TGTGCCAGCAGTTACTCATGGACAGCCTTAACCTACGAGCAGTACTTC.

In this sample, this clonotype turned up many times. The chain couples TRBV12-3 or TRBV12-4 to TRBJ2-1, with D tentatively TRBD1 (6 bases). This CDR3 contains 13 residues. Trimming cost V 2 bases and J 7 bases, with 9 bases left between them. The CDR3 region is CASSLSRGNEQFF. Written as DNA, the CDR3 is TGTGCCAGCAGTTTATCAAGGGGGAATGAGCAGTTCTTC.

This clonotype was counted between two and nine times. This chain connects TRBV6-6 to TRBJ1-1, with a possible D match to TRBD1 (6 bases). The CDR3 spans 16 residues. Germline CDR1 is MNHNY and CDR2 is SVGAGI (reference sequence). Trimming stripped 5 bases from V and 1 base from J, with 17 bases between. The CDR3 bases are TGTGCCAGCAGTCTCCCCATCGGGGGGCCGAACACTGAAGCTTTCTTT. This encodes CASSLPIGGPNTEAFF.

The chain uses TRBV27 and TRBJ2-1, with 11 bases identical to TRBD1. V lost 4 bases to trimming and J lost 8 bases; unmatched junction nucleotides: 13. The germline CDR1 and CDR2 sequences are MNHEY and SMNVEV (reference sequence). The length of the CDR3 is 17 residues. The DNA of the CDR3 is TGTGCCAGCAGTTCCCCCCTCAGTGGACAGGGGGCCTATGAGCAGTTCTTC. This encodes CASSSPLSGQGAYEQFF.

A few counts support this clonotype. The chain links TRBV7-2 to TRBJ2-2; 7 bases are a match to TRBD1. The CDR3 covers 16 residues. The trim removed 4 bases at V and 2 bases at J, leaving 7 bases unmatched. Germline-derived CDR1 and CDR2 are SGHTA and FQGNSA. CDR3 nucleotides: TGTGCCAGCAGCTCGTATACAGGGGCAAACACCGGGGAGCTGTTTTTT. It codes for CASSSYTGANTGELFF.

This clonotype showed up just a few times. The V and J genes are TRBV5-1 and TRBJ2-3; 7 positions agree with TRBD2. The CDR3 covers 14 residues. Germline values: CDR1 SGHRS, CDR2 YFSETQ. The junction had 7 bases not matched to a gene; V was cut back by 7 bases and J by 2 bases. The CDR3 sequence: CASGSRGVTDTQYF. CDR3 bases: TGCGCCAGCGGGAGCCGGGGGGTCACAGATACGCAGTATTTT.

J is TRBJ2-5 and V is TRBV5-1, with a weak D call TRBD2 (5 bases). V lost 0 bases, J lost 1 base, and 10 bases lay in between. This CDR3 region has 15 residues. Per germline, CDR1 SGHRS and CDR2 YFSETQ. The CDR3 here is CASSLVRTPQETQYF. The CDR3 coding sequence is TGCGCCAGCAGCTTGGTCCGGACTCCCCAAGAGACCCAGTACTTC.

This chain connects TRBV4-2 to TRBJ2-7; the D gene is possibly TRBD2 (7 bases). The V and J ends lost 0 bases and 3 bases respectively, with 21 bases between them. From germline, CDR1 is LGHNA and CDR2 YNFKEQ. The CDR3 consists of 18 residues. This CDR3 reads CASSQERGAGGWVYEQYF. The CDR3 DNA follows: TGTGCCAGCAGCCAAGAACGGGGGGCCGGGGGATGGGTCTACGAGCAGTACTTC.

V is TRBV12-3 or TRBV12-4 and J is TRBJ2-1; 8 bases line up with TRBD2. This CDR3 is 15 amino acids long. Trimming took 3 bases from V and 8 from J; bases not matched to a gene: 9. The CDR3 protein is CASSFGGAKRDEQFF. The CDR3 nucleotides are TGTGCCAGCAGTTTCGGGGGGGCCAAGCGGGATGAGCAGTTCTTC.

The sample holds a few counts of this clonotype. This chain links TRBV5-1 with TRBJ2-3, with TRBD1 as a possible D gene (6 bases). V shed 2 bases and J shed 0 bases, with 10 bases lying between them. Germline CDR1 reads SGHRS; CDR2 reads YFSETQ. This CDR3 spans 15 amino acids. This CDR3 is CASSFLGGSTDTQYF. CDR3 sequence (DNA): TGCGCCAGCAGCTTTTTAGGGGGAAGCACAGATACGCAGTATTTT.

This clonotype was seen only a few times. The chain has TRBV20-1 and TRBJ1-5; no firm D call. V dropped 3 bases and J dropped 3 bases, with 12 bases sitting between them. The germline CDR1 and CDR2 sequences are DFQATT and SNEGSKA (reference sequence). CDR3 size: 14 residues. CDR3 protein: CSARSGPPNQPQHF. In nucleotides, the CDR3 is TGCAGTGCTAGGTCTGGGCCACCCAATCAGCCCCAGCATTTT.

The CDR3 DNA sequence: TGTGCCGGAAGTGGGGACTCTGGGGCCAACGTCCTGACTTTC. It translates to CAGSGDSGANVLTF. This rearrangement joins TRBV7-2 to TRBJ2-6, with D uncertain. This CDR3 contains 14 residues. The germline V and J ends were trimmed by 11 bases and 0 bases, with 11 bases remaining between them. CDR1 SGHTA and CDR2 FQGNSA come from the germline V gene.

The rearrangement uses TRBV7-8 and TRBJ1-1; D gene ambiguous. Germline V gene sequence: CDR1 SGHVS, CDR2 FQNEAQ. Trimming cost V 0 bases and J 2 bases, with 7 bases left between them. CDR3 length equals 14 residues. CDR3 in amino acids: CASSLAEHNTEAFF. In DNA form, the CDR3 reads TGTGCCAGCAGCTTAGCGGAACACAACACTGAAGCTTTCTTT.

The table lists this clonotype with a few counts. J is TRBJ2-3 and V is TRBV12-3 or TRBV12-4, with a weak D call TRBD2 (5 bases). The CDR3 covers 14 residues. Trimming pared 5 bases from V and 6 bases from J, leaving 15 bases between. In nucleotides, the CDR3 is TGTGCCAGCAGTCGGACTGGGTTTCGGGATACGCAGTATTTT. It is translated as CASSRTGFRDTQYF.

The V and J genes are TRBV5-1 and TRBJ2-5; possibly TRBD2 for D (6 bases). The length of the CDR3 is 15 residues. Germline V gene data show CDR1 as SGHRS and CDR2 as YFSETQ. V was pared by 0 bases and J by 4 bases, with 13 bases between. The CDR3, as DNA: TGCGCCAGCAGCTTGGACGCAAGGAGGGGAGAGACCCAGTACTTC. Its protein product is CASSLDARRGETQYF. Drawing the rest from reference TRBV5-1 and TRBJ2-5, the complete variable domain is KAGVTQTPRYLIKTRGQQVTLSCSPISGHRSVSWYQQTPGQGLQFLFEYFSETQRNKGNFPGRFSGRQFSNSRSEMNVSTLELGDSALYLCASSLDARRGETQYFGPGTRLLVL.

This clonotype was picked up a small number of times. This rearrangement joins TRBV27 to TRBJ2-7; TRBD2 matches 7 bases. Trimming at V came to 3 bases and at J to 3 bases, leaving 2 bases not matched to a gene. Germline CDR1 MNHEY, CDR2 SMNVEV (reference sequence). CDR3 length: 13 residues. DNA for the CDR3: TGTGCCAGCAGTTTTTCGGGGGGCTACGAGCAGTACGTC. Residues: CASSFSGGYEQYV.

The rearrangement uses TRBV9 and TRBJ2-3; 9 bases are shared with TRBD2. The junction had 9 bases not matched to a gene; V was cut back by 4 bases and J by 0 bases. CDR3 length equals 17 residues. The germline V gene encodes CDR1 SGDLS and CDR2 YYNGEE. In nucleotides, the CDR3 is TGTGCCAGCAGCTTTCTTAGCGGGGGCGCAAGCACAGATACGCAGTATTTT. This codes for CASSFLSGGASTDTQYF.

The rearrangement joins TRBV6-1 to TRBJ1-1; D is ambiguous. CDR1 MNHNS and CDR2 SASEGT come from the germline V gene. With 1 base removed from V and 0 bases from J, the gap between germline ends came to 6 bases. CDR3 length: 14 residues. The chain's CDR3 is CASSEETVNTEAFF. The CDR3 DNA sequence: TGTGCCAGCAGTGAAGAGACGGTGAACACTGAAGCTTTCTTT.

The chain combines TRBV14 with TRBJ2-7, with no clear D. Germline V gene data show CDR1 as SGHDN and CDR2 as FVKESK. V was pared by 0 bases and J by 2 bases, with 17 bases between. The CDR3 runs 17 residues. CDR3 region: CASSQETRLSRTYEQYF. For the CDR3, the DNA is TGTGCCAGCAGCCAAGAAACCCGCCTGTCTAGAACCTACGAGCAGTACTTC.

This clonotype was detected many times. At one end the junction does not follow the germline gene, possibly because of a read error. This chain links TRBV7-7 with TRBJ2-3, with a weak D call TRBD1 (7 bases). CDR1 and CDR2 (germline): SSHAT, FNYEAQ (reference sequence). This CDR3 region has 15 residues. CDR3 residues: CASSLSQGRSDTQYF. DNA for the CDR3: TGTGCTAGCAGCTTATCACAGGGGAGGTCAGATACGCAGTATTTT.

The DNA for the CDR3 is TGCAGCGTTCAGAGGGTACGGGAGACCCAGTACTTC. It codes for CSVQRVRETQYF. This chain uses TRBV29-1 with TRBJ2-5, with D perhaps matching TRBD2 (5 bases). V dropped 5 bases and J dropped 5 bases, with 12 bases sitting between them. Germline assignment: CDR1 SQVTM and CDR2 ANQGSEA. The CDR3 covers 12 residues.

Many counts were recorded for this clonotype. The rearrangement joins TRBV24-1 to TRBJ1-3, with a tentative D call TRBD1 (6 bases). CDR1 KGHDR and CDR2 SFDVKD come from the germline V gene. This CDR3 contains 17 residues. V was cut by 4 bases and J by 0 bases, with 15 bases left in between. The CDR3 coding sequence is TGTGCCACCAGTGAGGGAACGACAGGACGCTCTGGAAACACCATATATTTT. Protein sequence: CATSEGTTGRSGNTIYF.

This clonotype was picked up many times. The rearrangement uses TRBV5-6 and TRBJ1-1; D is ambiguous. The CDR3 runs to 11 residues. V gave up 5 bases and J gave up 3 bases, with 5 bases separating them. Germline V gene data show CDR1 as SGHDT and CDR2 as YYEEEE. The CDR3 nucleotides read TGTGCCAGCAGGAGGGACACTGAAGCTTTCTTT. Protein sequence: CASRRDTEAFF.

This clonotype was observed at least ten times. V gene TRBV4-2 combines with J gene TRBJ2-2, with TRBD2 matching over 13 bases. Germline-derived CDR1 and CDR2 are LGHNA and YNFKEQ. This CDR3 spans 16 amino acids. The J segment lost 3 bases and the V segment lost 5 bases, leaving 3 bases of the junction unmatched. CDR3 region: CASSSLAGGHTGELFF. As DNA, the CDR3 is TGTGCCAGCAGCTCACTAGCGGGGGGGCACACCGGGGAGCTGTTTTTT.

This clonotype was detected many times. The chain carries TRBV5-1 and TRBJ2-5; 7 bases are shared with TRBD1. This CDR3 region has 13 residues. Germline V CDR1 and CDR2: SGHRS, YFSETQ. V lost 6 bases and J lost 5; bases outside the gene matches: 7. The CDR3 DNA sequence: TGCGCCAGCAATGAGGGGGCCGAGGAGACCCAGTACTTC. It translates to CASNEGAEETQYF.

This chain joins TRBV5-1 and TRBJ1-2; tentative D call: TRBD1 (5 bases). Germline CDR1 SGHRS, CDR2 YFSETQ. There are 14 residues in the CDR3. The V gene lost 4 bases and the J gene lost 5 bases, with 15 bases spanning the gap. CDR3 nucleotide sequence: TGCGCCAGCAGCGAGGACGGGACGGGATATGGCTACACCTTC. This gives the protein CASSEDGTGYGYTF.

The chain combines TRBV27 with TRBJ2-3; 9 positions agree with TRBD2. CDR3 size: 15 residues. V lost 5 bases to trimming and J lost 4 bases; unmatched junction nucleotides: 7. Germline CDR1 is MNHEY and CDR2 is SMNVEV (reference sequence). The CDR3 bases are TGTGCCAGCAGTACCTTAGCGGGGGCCGCAGATACGCAGTATTTT. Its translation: CASSTLAGAADTQYF.